This T cell receptor beta chain derives from a study of blood T cells in healthy people across ages. Study-level background: Template-switching capture recovered about one barcoded beta molecule per two T cells. Study conclusions and caveats: Researchers said unsorted PBMCs prevented a conclusive naive versus antigen-experienced comparison. Age showed a roughly linear inverse relationship with TCR beta diversity per million T cells. Naive T cell percentage strongly correlated with TCR beta diversity.

This clonotype showed up just once. Its matching antigen is unknown. Primers used in a second PCR of about 6 to 11 cycles were a sample-barcoded 5' primer and a J-beta primer mix. Using its own MiXCR run on the 5' RACE reads, TCRdb lists one record per CDR3 protein. Of 600,000 to 800,000 distinct CDR3 sequences in the sample, approximately 52% are singletons; the top ten hold about 13%. Specimen: blood. The receptor comes from an elderly woman in good health.

The CDR3 nucleotides read TGTGCCAGCAGTAGGACTAGGGATGAGCAGTTCTTC. Translation: CASSRTRDEQFF. The gene calls are TRBV6-5 and TRBJ2-1, with 7 bases that match TRBD2. Germline assignment: CDR1 MNHEY and CDR2 SVGAGI. The length of the CDR3 is 12 residues. V was pared by 5 bases and J by 8 bases, with 3 bases of the junction left unmatched.